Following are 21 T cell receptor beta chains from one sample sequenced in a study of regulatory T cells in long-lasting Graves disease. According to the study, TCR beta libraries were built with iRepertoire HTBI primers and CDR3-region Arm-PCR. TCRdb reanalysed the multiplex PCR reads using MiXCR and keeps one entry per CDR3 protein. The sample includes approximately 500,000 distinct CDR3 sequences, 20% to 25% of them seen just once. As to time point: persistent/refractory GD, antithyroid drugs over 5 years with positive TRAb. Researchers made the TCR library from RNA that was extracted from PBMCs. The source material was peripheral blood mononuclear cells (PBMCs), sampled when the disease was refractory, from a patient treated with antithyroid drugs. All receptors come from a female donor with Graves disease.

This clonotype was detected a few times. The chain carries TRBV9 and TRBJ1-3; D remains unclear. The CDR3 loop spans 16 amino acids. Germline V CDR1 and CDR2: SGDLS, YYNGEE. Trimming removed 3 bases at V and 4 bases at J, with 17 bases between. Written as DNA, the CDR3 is TGTGCCAGCAGCGGTTTTCACCCTCGCTTCGGAAACACCATATATTTT. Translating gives CASSGFHPRFGNTIYF.

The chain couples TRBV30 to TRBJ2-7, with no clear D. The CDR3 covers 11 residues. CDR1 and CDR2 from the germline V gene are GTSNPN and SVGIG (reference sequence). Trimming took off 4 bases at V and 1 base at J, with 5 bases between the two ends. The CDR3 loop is CAWTGSYEQYF. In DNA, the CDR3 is TGTGCCTGGACTGGTTCCTACGAGCAGTACTTC.

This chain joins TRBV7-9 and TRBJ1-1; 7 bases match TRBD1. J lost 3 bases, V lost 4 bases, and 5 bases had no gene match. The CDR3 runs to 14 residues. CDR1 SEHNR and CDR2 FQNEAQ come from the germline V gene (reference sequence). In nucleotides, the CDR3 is TGTGCCAGCAGCTCGTTACAGGGGCACACTGAAGCTTTCTTT. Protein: CASSSLQGHTEAFF.

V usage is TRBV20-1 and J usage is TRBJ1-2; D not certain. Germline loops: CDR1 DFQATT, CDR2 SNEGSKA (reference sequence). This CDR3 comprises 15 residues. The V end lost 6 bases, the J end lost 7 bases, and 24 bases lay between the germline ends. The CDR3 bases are TGCAGTGCAAACCTGGGCGCTCTGGGCATGGGTGGCTACACCTTC. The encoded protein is CSANLGALGMGGYTF.

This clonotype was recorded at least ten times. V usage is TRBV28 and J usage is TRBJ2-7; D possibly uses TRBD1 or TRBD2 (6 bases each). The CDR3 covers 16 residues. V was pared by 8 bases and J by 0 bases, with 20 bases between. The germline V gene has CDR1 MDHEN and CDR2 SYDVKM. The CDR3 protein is CASLPGAGGSSYEQYF. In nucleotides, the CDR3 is TGTGCCAGCCTGCCGGGGGCGGGCGGCAGCTCCTACGAGCAGTACTTC.

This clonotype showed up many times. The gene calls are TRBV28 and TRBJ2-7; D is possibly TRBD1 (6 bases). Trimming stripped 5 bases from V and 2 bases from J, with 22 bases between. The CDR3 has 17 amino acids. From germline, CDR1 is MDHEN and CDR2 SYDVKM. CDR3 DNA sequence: TGTGCCAGCAGTGCCAATGTTTGGGGGACAAACCCCTACGAGCAGTACTTC. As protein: CASSANVWGTNPYEQYF.

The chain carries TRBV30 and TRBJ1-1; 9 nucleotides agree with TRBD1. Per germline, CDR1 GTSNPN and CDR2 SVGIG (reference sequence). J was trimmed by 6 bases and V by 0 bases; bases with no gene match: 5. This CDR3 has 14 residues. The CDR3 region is CAWSVGTGWSEAFF. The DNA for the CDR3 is TGTGCCTGGAGTGTTGGGACAGGGTGGTCTGAAGCTTTCTTT.

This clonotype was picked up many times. In DNA form, the CDR3 reads TGTGCCAGCAGTTACTCGATGGGGTCCGACGAGCAGTACTTC. Translated, it gives CASSYSMGSDEQYF. The chain employs TRBV6-2 or TRBV6-3 and TRBJ2-7; D gene uncertain. This CDR3 has 14 residues. The germline V gene has CDR1 MNHEY and CDR2 SVGEGT. Between the trimmed V and J ends, which lost 0 bases and 5 bases, there was a span of 11 bases.

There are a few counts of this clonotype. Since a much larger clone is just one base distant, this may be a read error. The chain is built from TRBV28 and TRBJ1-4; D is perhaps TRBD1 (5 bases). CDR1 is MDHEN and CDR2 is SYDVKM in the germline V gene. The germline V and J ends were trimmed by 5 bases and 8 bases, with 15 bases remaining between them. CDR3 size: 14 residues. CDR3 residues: CASSPPVRGEKLFF. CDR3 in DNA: TGTGCCAGCAGTCCACCCGTACGGGGGGAAAAACTGTTTTTT.

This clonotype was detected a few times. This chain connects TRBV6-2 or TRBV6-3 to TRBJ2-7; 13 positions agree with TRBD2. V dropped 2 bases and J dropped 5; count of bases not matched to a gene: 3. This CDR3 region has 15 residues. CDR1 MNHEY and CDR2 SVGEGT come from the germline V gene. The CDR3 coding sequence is TGTGCCAGCAGTTACGCCGGGACTAGCGGGAACGAGCAGTACTTC. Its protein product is CASSYAGTSGNEQYF.

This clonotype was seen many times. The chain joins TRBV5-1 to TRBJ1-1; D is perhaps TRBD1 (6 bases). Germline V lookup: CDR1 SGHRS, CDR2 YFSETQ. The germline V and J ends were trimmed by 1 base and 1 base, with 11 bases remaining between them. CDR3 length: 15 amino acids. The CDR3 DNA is TGCGCCAGCAGCTTGCTACAGGGAAGGAACACTGAAGCTTTCTTT. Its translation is CASSLLQGRNTEAFF.

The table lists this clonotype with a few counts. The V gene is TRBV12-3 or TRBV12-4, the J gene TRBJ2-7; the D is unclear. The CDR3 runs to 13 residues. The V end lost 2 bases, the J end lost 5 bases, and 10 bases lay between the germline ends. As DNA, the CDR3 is TGTGCCAGCAGTTTAAAGGCAGGCCACGAGCAGTACTTC. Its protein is CASSLKAGHEQYF.

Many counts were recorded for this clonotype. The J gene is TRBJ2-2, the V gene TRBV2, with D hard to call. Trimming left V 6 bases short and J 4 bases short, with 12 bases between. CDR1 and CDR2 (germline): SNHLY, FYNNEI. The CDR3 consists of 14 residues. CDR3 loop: CASSLYSSTGELFF. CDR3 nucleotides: TGTGCCAGCAGCCTATACAGCTCCACCGGGGAGCTGTTTTTT.

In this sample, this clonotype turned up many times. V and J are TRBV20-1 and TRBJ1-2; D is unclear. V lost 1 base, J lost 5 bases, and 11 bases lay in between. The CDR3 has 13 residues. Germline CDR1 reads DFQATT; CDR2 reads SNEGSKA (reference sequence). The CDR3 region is CSARGHGRYGYTF. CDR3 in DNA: TGCAGTGCTAGAGGGCATGGGCGGTATGGCTACACCTTC.

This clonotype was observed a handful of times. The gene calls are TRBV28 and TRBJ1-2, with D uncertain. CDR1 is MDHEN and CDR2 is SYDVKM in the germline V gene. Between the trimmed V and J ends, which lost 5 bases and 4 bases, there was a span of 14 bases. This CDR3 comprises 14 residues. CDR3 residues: CASSPLGQAYGYTF. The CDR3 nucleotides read TGTGCCAGCAGTCCCCTAGGGCAGGCCTATGGCTACACCTTC.

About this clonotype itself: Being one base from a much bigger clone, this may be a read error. CDR3 sequence reads: CAGSLGDRVSPLHF. The CDR3 DNA follows: TGTGCCGGCAGTTTAGGGGACAGGGTGTCACCCCTCCACTTT. The chain recombines TRBV28 with TRBJ1-6, with 9 bases fitting TRBD1. The CDR3 extends over 14 amino acids. Germline V gives CDR1 MDHEN, CDR2 SYDVKM. The entire variable domain, with the rest obtained from reference TRBV28 and TRBJ1-6, is as follows: DVKVTQSSRYLVKRTGEKVFLECVQDMDHENMFWYRQDPGLGLRLIYFSYDVKMKEKGDIPEGYSVSREKKERFSLILESASTNQTSMYLCAGSLGDRVSPLHFGNGTRLTVT.

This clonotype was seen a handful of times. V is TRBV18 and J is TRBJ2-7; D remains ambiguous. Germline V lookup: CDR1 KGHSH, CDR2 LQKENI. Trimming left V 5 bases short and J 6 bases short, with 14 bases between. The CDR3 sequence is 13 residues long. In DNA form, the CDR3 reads TGTGCCAGCTCAGTCGGCGAAACTGCCGAGCAGTACTTC. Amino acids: CASSVGETAEQYF.

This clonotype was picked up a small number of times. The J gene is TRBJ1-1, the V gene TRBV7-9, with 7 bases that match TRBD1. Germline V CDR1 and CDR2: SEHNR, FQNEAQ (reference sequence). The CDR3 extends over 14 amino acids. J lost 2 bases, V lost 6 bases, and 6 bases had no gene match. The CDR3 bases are TGTGCCAGCAGGACATGGGACAGAAACACTGAAGCTTTCTTT. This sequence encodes CASRTWDRNTEAFF. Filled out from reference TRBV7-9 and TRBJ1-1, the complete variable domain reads DTGVSQNPRHKITKRGQNVTFRCDPISEHNRLYWYRQTLGQGPEFLTYFQNEAQLEKSRLLSDRFSAERPKGSFSTLEIQRTEQGDSAMYLCASRTWDRNTEAFFGQGTRLTVV.

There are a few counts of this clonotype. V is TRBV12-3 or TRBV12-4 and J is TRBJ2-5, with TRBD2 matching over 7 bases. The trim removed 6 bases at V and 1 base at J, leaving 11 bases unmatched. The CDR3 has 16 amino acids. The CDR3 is CASSSAGEGLQETQYF. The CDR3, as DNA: TGTGCCAGCAGCAGCGCGGGGGAAGGGCTCCAAGAGACCCAGTACTTC.

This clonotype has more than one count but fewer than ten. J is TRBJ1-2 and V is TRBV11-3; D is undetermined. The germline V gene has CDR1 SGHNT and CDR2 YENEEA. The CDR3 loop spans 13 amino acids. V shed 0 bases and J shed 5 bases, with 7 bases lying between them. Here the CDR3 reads CASSLEGWYGYTF. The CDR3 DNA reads TGTGCCAGCAGCTTAGAGGGGTGGTATGGCTACACCTTC. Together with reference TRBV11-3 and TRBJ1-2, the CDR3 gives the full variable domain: EAGVVQSPRYKIIEKKQPVAFWCNPISGHNTLYWYLQNLGQGPELLIRYENEEAVDDSQLPKDRFSAERLKGVDSTLKIQPAELGDSAVYLCASSLEGWYGYTFGSGTRLTVV.

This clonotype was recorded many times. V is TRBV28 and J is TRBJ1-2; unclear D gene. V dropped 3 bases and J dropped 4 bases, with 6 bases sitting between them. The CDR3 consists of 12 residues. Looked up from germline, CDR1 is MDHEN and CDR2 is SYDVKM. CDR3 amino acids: CASSFTAYGYTF. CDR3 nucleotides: TGTGCCAGCAGTTTCACAGCCTATGGCTACACCTTC.